One and the same sample provided the 3 T cell receptor beta chains below, sequenced in a study of blood T cell repertoires in COVID-19. The data were produced by immunoSEQ multiplex PCR, yet TCRdb's version contains in-frame clones alone and is incomplete. The top ten clones hold 2.5% to 3.5% of a sample with tens of thousands of clones, 75% to 90% of them seen once. The specimen sequenced was peripheral blood. The origin of the receptors is a woman aged 45-60 years with active or convalescent COVID-19.

The chain is built from TRBV9 and TRBJ1-2; tentative D call: TRBD1 (6 bases). Trimming removed 3 bases at V and 2 bases at J, with 11 bases between. Looked up from germline, CDR1 is SGDLS and CDR2 is YYNGEE. This CDR3 contains 14 residues. The CDR3 DNA sequence: TGTGCCAGCAGCGATACAGGGACCAACTATGGCTACACCTTC. Protein product: CASSDTGTNYGYTF.

DNA for the CDR3: TGTGCCTGGAAGCCGTGGGAGACCCAGTACTTC. Its translation: CAWKPWETQYF. The V gene is TRBV30, the J gene TRBJ2-5; D is uncertain. Deletions cut 4 bases from V and 5 bases from J, with 8 bases between. Germline lookup yields CDR1 GTSNPN and CDR2 SVGIG (reference sequence). The CDR3 is 11 residues long.

The chain couples TRBV19 to TRBJ2-2, with TRBD1 matching 11 bases. The length of the CDR3 is 16 residues. J lost 4 bases, V lost 7 bases, and 8 bases had no gene match. Germline V gene data show CDR1 as LNHDA and CDR2 as SQIVND (reference sequence). The CDR3, as DNA: TGTGCCAGTACCGGCGGACAGGGGGCAAGCACCGGGGAGCTGTTTTTT. It translates to CASTGGQGASTGELFF.